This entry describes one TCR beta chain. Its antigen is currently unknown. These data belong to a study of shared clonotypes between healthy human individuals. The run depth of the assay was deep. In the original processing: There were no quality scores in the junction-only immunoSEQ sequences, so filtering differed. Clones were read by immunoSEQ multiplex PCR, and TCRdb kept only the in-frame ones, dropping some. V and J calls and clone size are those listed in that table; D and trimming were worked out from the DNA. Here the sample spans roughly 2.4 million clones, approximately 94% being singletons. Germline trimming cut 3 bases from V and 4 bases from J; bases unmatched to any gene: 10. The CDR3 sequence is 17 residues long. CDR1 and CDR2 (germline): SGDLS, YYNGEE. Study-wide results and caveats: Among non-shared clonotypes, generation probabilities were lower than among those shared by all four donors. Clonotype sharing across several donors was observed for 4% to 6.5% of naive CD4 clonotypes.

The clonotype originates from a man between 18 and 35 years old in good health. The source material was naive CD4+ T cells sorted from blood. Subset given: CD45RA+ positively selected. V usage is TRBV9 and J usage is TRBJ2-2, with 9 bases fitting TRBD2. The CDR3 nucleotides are TGTGCCAGCAGCGCTCATTCCGGGACTAGCAGCACCGGGGAGCTGTTTTTT. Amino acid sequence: CASSAHSGTSSTGELFF.